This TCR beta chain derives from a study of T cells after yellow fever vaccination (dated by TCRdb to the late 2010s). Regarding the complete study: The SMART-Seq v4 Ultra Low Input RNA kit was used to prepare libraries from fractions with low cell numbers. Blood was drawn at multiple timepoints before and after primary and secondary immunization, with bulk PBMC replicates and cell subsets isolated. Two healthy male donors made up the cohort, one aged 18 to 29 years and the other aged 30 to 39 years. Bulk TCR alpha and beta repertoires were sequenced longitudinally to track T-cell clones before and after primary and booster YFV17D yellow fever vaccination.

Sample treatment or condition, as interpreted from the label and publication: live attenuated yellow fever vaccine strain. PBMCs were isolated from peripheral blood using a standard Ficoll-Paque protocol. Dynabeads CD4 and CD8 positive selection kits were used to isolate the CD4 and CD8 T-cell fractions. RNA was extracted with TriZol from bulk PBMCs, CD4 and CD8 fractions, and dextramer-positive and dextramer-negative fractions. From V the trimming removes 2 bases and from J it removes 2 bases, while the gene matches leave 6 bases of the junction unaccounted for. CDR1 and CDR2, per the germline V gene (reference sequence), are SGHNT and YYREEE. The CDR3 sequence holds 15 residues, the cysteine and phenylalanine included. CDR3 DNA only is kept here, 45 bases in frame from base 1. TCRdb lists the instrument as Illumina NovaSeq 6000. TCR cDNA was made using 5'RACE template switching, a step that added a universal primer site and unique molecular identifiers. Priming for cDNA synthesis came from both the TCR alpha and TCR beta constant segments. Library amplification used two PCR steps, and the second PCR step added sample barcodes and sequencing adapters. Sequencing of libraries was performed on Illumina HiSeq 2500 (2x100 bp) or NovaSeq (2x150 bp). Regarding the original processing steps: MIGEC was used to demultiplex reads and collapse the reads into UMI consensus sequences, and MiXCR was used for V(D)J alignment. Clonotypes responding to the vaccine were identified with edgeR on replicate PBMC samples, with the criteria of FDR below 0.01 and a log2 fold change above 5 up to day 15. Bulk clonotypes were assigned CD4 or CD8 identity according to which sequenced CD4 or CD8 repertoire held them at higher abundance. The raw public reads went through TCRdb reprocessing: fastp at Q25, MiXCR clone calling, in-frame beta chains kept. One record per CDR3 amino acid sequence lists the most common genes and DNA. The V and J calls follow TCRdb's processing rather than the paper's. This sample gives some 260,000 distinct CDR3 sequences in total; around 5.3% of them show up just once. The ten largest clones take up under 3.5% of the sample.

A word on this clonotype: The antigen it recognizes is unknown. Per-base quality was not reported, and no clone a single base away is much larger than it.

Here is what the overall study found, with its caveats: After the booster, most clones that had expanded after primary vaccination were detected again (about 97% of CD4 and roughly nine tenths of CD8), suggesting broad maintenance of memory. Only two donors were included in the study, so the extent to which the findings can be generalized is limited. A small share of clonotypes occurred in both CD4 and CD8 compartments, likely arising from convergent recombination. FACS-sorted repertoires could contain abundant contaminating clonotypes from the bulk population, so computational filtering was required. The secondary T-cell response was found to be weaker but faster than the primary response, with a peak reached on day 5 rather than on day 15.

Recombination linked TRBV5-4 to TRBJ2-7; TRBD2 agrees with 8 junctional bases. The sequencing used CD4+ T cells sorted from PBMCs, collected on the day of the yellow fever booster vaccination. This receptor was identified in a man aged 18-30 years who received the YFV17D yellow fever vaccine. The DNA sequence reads TGTGCCAGCAGCTTTAGCAGCGGGGGCCCCTACGAGCAGTACTTC. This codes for CASSFSSGGPYEQYF.